This T cell receptor (beta chain) was identified in a study of early T cells in non-severe SARS-CoV-2 infection. The study's findings and limits: VDJdb matching favored anti-spike CD8 responses, missing private and CD4 specificities.

The germline CDR1 and CDR2 sequences are LNHDA and SQIVND (reference sequence). The CDR3 is made up of 20 amino acids. V lost 5 bases and J lost 0; bases outside the gene matches: 16. TCRdb fed the 5' RACE reads into MiXCR, producing one record per CDR3 protein. The sample shows over 50,000 distinct CDR3 sequences, roughly 7.8% of them seen only once. This clonotype was picked up many times. Its specificity is unknown. This sequence was found in an adult who was a healthcare worker with PCR-confirmed SARS-CoV-2 infection or an uninfected control (not recorded which). Here the sequenced sample was whole blood, taken at baseline. The rearrangement links TRBV19 to TRBJ2-1, with 10 bases that match TRBD2. CDR3 nucleotides: TGTGCCAGTAGTCCGCTGGCTAGCGGGAGTTGGTACAGCTCCTACAATGAGCAGTTCTTC. Translated: CASSPLASGSWYSSYNEQFF.